This entry lists 23 T cell receptor beta chains sequenced from one sample in a study of blood T cell repertoires in COVID-19. Using immunoSEQ multiplex PCR, the repertoire was profiled, and TCRdb retains in-frame clones only, with some absent. The sample lists roughly 49,000 clones; more than 80% were seen once. The sequenced sample consisted of peripheral blood. These receptors originate from a man aged 55 to 70 with COVID-19, enrolled during active disease.

The rearrangement joins TRBV5-5 to TRBJ1-3; perhaps TRBD1 as D (6 bases). This CDR3 has 14 residues. V shed 1 base and J shed 4 bases, with 9 bases lying between them. Germline loops: CDR1 SGHKS, CDR2 YYEKEE (reference sequence). CDR3: CASSLTGSGNTIYF. The CDR3 coding sequence is TGTGCCAGCAGCTTGACAGGGTCAGGAAACACCATATATTTT. The whole variable domain, remainder taken from reference TRBV5-5 and TRBJ1-3, is DAGVTQSPTHLIKTRGQQVTLRCSPISGHKSVSWYQQVLGQGPQFIFQYYEKEERGRGNFPDRFSARQFPNYSSELNVNALLLGDSALYLCASSLTGSGNTIYFGEGSWLTVV.

Only one count was recorded for this clone. This chain connects TRBV5-4 to TRBJ1-2, with D unresolved. Germline V lookup: CDR1 SGHNT, CDR2 YYREEE (reference sequence). V was pared by 1 base and J by 4 bases, with 8 bases between. The CDR3 has 13 residues. The chain's CDR3 is CASSLTGLYGYTF. The DNA for the CDR3 is TGTGCCAGCAGCTTGACTGGGCTCTATGGCTACACCTTC.

The chain links TRBV27 to TRBJ1-6; D unresolved. This CDR3 has 13 residues. The ends were cut back, 4 bases at V and 8 bases at J, with 9 bases in the middle. Looked up from germline, CDR1 is MNHEY and CDR2 is SMNVEV (reference sequence). CDR3 bases: TGTGCCAGCAGTTCTACTCGGGATTCACCCCTCCACTTT. Translation gives CASSSTRDSPLHF.

The chain recombines TRBV28 with TRBJ2-2, with D possibly being TRBD2 (6 bases). The V end lost 6 bases, the J end lost 5 bases, and 10 bases lay between the germline ends. The CDR3 is 13 residues long. Germline loops: CDR1 MDHEN, CDR2 SYDVKM. CDR3 nucleotide sequence: TGTGCCAGCAGGGCAGGGAGGACCGGGGAGCTGTTTTTT. This codes for CASRAGRTGELFF.

The chain carries TRBV9 and TRBJ2-1; 10 bases agree with TRBD2. Germline CDR1 SGDLS, CDR2 YYNGEE. CDR3 length: 17 residues. The trim removed 3 bases at V and 9 bases at J, leaving 15 bases unmatched. The CDR3, as DNA: TGTGCCAGCAGCGCCCACGGGGGTGGAGCGGGAGGGGCTGAGCAGTTCTTC. Protein: CASSAHGGGAGGAEQFF.

The V call is TRBV5-1, the J call TRBJ2-2, with a possible D match to TRBD2 (6 bases). This CDR3 region has 16 residues. Per germline, CDR1 SGHRS and CDR2 YFSETQ. V lost 1 base to trimming and J lost 3 bases, with 13 bases between them. CDR3 nucleotide sequence: TGCGCCAGCAGCTTGTTTTCGGGGGTCGACACCGGGGAGCTGTTTTTT. Its protein is CASSLFSGVDTGELFF.

The V call is TRBV6-5, the J call TRBJ2-7; TRBD1 is a possible D gene (6 bases). The CDR3 covers 14 residues. Trimming left V 3 bases short and J 3 bases short, with 12 bases between. The germline V gene encodes CDR1 MNHEY and CDR2 SVGAGI. The CDR3 DNA sequence: TGTGCCAGCAGTTATGCAGGGGCAGGCTACGAGCAGTACTTC. It yields the protein CASSYAGAGYEQYF.

The chain employs TRBV5-1 and TRBJ1-6; TRBD1 matches at 7 bases. The CDR3 runs 14 residues. Trimming cost V 2 bases and J 5 bases; bases outside gene matches: 1. Germline assignment: CDR1 SGHRS and CDR2 YFSETQ. CDR3 residues: CASSFGQDNSPLHF. CDR3 nucleotides: TGCGCCAGCAGCTTCGGACAGGATAATTCACCCCTCCACTTT.

The chain recombines TRBV27 with TRBJ1-6; 7 nucleotides agree with TRBD1. The CDR3 is 15 residues long. CDR1 is MNHEY, CDR2 SMNVEV, per germline (reference sequence). V shed 7 bases and J 10 bases; nucleotides not matched to a gene: 13. The CDR3 nucleotides are TGTGCCAGCAACCGCGACCACAGGGGTGGGTCACCCCTCCACTTT. Amino acid sequence: CASNRDHRGGSPLHF.

The J gene is TRBJ1-2, the V gene TRBV18; TRBD1 aligns across 7 bases. The CDR3 is made up of 17 amino acids. The ends lost 1 base at V and 0 bases at J; junction bases unmatched: 8. Germline assignment: CDR1 KGHSH and CDR2 LQKENI. The DNA of the CDR3 is TGTGCCAGCTCACCACTTAGTACAGGGGATTCTAACTATGGCTACACCTTC. Protein: CASSPLSTGDSNYGYTF.

J is TRBJ2-7 and V is TRBV7-2; 8 bases map to TRBD2. V was clipped by 5 bases and J by 3 bases; unmatched bases: 9. CDR3 length: 15 amino acids. Germline V lookup: CDR1 SGHTA, CDR2 FQGNSA. CDR3 loop: CASSKGAGGYYEQYF. CDR3 sequence (DNA): TGTGCCAGCAGCAAAGGGGCGGGGGGATACTACGAGCAGTACTTC.

V gene TRBV28 combines with J gene TRBJ1-5; the match to TRBD1 covers 12 bases. CDR1 and CDR2 (germline): MDHEN, SYDVKM. The length of the CDR3 is 17 residues. V was pared by 6 bases and J by 4 bases, with 10 bases of the junction left unmatched. The CDR3: CASSRRDRGRRNQPQHF. Here the CDR3 DNA reads TGTGCCAGCAGCCGCAGGGACAGGGGGCGCCGGAATCAGCCCCAGCATTTT.

The chain has TRBV1 and TRBJ1-5; the table gives TRBD1 as D, unverified against the DNA. TRBV1 is a recognized pseudogene. The CDR3 is made up of 17 amino acids. In DNA, the CDR3 is TGCACCAGCAGCCTCAGTCCCCCACCCGCTGTCAATCAGCCCCAGCATTTT. It specifies CTSSLSPPPAVNQPQHF.

The rearrangement joins TRBV4-2 to TRBJ1-4; the match to TRBD1 covers 8 bases. The germline V gene encodes CDR1 LGHNA and CDR2 YNFKEQ. V lost 2 bases to trimming and J lost 8 bases; unmatched junction nucleotides: 7. CDR3 size: 15 residues. CDR3 loop: CASSQPGGQGEKLFF. Here the CDR3 DNA reads TGTGCCAGCAGCCAACCAGGGGGCCAGGGGGAAAAACTGTTTTTT.

The V call is TRBV5-1, the J call TRBJ1-4, with D uncertain. Trimming shortened V by 2 bases and J by 6 bases, and 11 bases separated the two germline ends. The CDR3 has 14 residues. Germline V CDR1 and CDR2: SGHRS, YFSETQ. The CDR3 loop is CASSFVEPHEKLFF. DNA of the CDR3: TGCGCCAGCAGCTTCGTAGAACCGCATGAAAAACTGTTTTTT. The full variable domain, with the rest looked up from reference TRBV5-1 and TRBJ1-4, is KAGVTQTPRYLIKTRGQQVTLSCSPISGHRSVSWYQQTPGQGLQFLFEYFSETQRNKGNFPGRFSGRQFSNSRSEMNVSTLELGDSALYLCASSFVEPHEKLFFGSGTQLSVL.

The rearrangement uses TRBV7-2 and TRBJ2-3; 8 positions match TRBD1. V shed 5 bases and J 7 bases; nucleotides not matched to a gene: 8. The CDR3 loop spans 14 amino acids. CDR1 and CDR2 (germline): SGHTA, FQGNSA. CDR3 DNA: TGTGCCAGCAGCCCCGCGACAGGGGTAAATACGCAGTATTTT. Amino acid sequence: CASSPATGVNTQYF.

V is TRBV5-1 and J is TRBJ2-7, with D tentatively TRBD2 (5 bases). Trimming cost V 1 base and J 0 bases, with 14 bases left between them. The CDR3 sequence is 16 residues long. CDR1 and CDR2 from the germline V gene are SGHRS and YFSETQ. For the CDR3, the DNA is TGCGCCAGCAGCTTGCGGAGGACGCCGAGCTCCTACGAGCAGTACTTC. Amino acid sequence: CASSLRRTPSSYEQYF.

The chain uses TRBV11-2 and TRBJ1-2; D is perhaps TRBD1 (5 bases). The CDR3 has 15 amino acids. Trimming cost V 0 bases and J 4 bases, with 12 bases left between them. Germline CDR1 is SGHAT and CDR2 is FQNNGV. CDR3 in DNA: TGTGCCAGCAGCTTAGATCTTCAGGGTGGCTATGGCTACACCTTC. Protein product: CASSLDLQGGYGYTF.

The rearrangement links TRBV7-8 to TRBJ2-7, with D perhaps matching TRBD2 (5 bases). Looked up from germline, CDR1 is SGHVS and CDR2 is FQNEAQ. V lost 6 bases and J 1 base, leaving 13 bases between the germline ends. CDR3 length: 14 residues. The CDR3 DNA reads as TGTGCCAGCAGTCTAGCTGAAAGATCCTACGAGCAGTACTTC. It encodes CASSLAERSYEQYF.

The V and J genes are TRBV9 and TRBJ2-3, with D maybe TRBD2 (6 bases). The length of the CDR3 is 16 residues. CDR1 SGDLS and CDR2 YYNGEE come from the germline V gene. With 1 base removed from V and 4 bases from J, the gap between germline ends came to 16 bases. CDR3 region: CASSVKGGSGADTQYF. The CDR3 bases are TGTGCCAGCAGCGTAAAGGGAGGCAGCGGCGCAGATACGCAGTATTTT.

V and J are TRBV4-1 and TRBJ2-7; 9 bases agree with TRBD2. The germline gives CDR1 MGHRA, CDR2 YSYEKL. The V gene end was trimmed by 0 bases and the J gene end by 3 bases; junction bases not matched to a gene: 6. The CDR3 sequence is 16 residues long. The CDR3 region is CASSQDPAGGIYEQYF. CDR3 sequence (DNA): TGCGCCAGCAGCCAAGATCCAGCGGGGGGCATCTACGAGCAGTACTTC.

The V and J genes are TRBV28 and TRBJ1-5, with 7 bases that match TRBD1. The J segment lost 3 bases and the V segment lost 5 bases, leaving 10 bases of the junction unmatched. The CDR3 length is 16 residues. CDR1 and CDR2 from the germline V gene are MDHEN and SYDVKM. CDR3 nucleotides: TGTGCCAGCAGTGGGACAGTTATGGGACTCAATCAGCCCCAGCATTTT. Translated, it gives CASSGTVMGLNQPQHF.

V usage is TRBV3-1 (or the pseudogene TRBV3-2) and J usage is TRBJ1-2; TRBD1 aligns across 7 bases. Trimming at V came to 3 bases and at J to 2 bases, leaving 0 bases not matched to a gene. Germline V gene data show CDR1 as LGHDT and CDR2 as YNNKEL (reference sequence). The CDR3 runs 13 residues. Written as DNA, the CDR3 is TGTGCCAGCAGCCAGACAGGGAACTATGGCTACACCTTC. Its translation: CASSQTGNYGYTF.